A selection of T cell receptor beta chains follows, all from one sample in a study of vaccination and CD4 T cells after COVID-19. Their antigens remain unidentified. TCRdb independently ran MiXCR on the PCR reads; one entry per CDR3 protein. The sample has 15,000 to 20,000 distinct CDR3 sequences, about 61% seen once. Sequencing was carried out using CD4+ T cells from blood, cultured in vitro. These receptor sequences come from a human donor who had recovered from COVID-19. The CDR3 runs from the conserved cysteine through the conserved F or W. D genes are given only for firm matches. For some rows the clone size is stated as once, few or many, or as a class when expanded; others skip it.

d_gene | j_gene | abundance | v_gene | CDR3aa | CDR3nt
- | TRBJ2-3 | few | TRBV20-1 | CSARGATEGGTDTQYF | TGCAGTGCTAGGGGGGCGACCGAGGGAGGGACAGATACGCAGTATTTT
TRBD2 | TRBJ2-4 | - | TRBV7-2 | CASSLVGLALGIQYF | TGTGCCAGCAGCTTAGTGGGACTAGCCCTGGGCATTCAGTACTTC
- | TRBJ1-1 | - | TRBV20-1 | CSARSTGLSSEAFF | TGCAGTGCTAGAAGTACAGGGCTTTCGAGTGAGGCTTTCTTT
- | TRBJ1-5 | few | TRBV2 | CASQAGINQPQHF | TGTGCCAGCCAGGCAGGGATCAATCAGCCCCAGCATTTT
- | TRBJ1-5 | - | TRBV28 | CASSSFTHTDSNQPQHF | TGTGCCAGCAGTTCCTTCACCCACACGGATAGCAATCAGCCCCAGCATTTT
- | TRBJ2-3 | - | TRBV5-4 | CASSFLPSDTQYF | TGTGCCAGCAGCTTCCTCCCCAGTGATACGCAGTATTTT
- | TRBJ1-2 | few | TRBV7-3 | CASSLTPREAGGYTF | TGTGCCAGCAGCTTAACCCCCAGGGAAGCTGGTGGCTACACCTTC
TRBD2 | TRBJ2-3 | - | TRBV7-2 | CASSLGTRGDTQYF | TGTGCCAGCAGCTTAGGGACTAGGGGAGATACGCAGTATTTT
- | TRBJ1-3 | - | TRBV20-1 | CSVRPASSGNTIYF | TGCAGTGTTCGACCCGCGAGCTCTGGAAACACCATATATTTT
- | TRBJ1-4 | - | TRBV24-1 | CATSDSRKGEKLFF | TGTGCCACCAGTGACTCTCGAAAAGGCGAAAAACTGTTTTTT
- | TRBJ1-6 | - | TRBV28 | CASRTPGPPNSPLHF | TGTGCCAGCAGGACACCGGGCCCACCGAATTCACCCCTCCACTTT
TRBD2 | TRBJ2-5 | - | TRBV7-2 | CASCSVGGLETQYF | TGTGCCAGCTGCTCCGTGGGAGGGTTGGAGACCCAGTACTTC
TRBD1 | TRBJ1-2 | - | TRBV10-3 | CAAGTGSPNDGYTF | TGTGCCGCCGGGACAGGGTCCCCTAATGATGGCTACACCTTC
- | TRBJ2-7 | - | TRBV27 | CASKTGTGGYEQYF | TGTGCCAGCAAAACGGGCACAGGAGGGTACGAGCAGTACTTC
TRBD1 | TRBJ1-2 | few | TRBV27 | CASSPRPPGTGTGYTF | TGTGCCAGCAGTCCCCGTCCCCCCGGGACAGGCACAGGCTACACCTTC
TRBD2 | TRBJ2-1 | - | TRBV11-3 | CASSLGTAGEGEQFF | TGTGCCAGCAGCTTAGGAACAGCGGGAGAGGGTGAGCAGTTCTTC
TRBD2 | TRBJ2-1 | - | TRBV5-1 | CASSLELAGVDEQFF | TGCGCCAGCAGCTTGGAGCTAGCGGGAGTTGATGAGCAGTTCTTC
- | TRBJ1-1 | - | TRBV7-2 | CASSLAENTEAFF | TGTGCCAGCAGCTTAGCGGAGAACACTGAAGCTTTCTTT
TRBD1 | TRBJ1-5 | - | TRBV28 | CASSLQTGNTNQPQHF | TGTGCCAGCAGTTTACAGACAGGGAACACAAATCAGCCCCAGCATTTT
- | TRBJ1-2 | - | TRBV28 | CASTRDTKTVYTF | TGTGCCAGCACCCGGGACACTAAGACCGTTTACACCTTC
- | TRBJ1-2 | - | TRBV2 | CASRPLGPYGYTF | TGTGCCAGCAGGCCCTTGGGGCCCTATGGCTACACCTTC